This T cell receptor (beta chain) originates from a study of early T cells in non-severe SARS-CoV-2 infection. Study context: Chains stayed unpaired after sequencing of bulk RNA from unsorted whole blood. Study-wide findings and caveats: Matching with VDJdb favored anti-spike CD8 responses (missing private and CD4 specificities).

The V gene lost 8 bases and the J gene lost 16 bases, with 18 bases spanning the gap. Germline V lookup: CDR1 MNHNY, CDR2 SVGAGI (reference sequence). This CDR3 has 11 amino acids. Separate cDNA molecules each had unique molecular identifiers attached to them. MiXCR, applied by TCRdb to the 5' RACE reads, yields one record per CDR3 protein. Of 50,000 to 70,000 distinct CDR3 sequences listed, over 7.5% are singletons. This clonotype was observed a few times. No antigen is known for it. This sequence joins TRBV6-6 and TRBJ2-1; D might be TRBD1 or TRBD2, each matching 5 bases. Sequences were obtained from whole blood. This TCR was recovered from an adult who was a healthcare worker with PCR-confirmed SARS-CoV-2 infection or an uninfected control (not recorded which). The CDR3 is CASYGAITTFF. CDR3 nucleotides: TGTGCCAGCTACGGGGCCATAACCACCTTCTTC.